This T cell receptor beta chain was identified in a study of response to subunit inactivated influenza vaccine. Germline loops: CDR1 DFQATT, CDR2 SNEGSKA (reference sequence). V shed 3 bases and J 10 bases; nucleotides not matched to a gene: 7. The CDR3 has 15 residues. Each CDR3 protein is one row after TCRdb ran MiXCR on the RT-PCR reads. The sample records roughly 760,000 distinct CDR3 sequences, roughly 20% being singletons. For this clonotype: Its target is unknown.

Findings and caveats of the study: Each seasonal flu vaccination may recruit only limited new T cells, authors suggested.

This receptor was identified in a man in his forties or fifties who received an inactivated influenza vaccine. This chain links TRBV20-1 with TRBJ2-1; 15 bases are shared with TRBD2. This material consisted of PBMCs from blood, taken 5 days after vaccination. The CDR3 region is CSASGLAGGPGEQFF. DNA of the CDR3: TGCAGTGCTAGCGGACTAGCGGGAGGGCCAGGGGAGCAGTTCTTC.